These 16 T cell receptor beta chains were all obtained from the same sample, sequenced in a study of T cells after yellow fever vaccination. In TCRdb, the 5' RACE reads were re-called with MiXCR into one record per CDR3 protein. The table includes roughly 120,000 distinct CDR3 sequences, around 6.7% detected once. Source: CD4+ T cells sorted from PBMCs, taken roughly 45 days after the first yellow fever vaccination. All receptors come from a man younger than 35 who received the YFV17D yellow fever vaccine.

In the case of this clonotype: A much bigger clone sits one base away, suggesting this may be a read error. The chain recombines TRBV4-3 with TRBJ1-6; D remains ambiguous. This CDR3 spans 15 amino acids. V was shortened by 0 bases and J by 7 bases, with 10 bases between the two germline ends. CDR1 LGHNA and CDR2 YSLEER come from the germline V gene. CDR3 residues: CASSQETARNSPLHF. The CDR3 coding sequence is TGCGCCAGCAGCCAAGAGACCGCCAGAAATTCACCCCTCCACTTT.

This clonotype was seen a handful of times. The chain employs TRBV7-6 and TRBJ1-4; D remains unclear. V was trimmed by 8 bases and J by 8 bases, leaving 12 bases between them. The CDR3 is 12 residues long. CDR1 and CDR2 (germline): SGHVS, FNYEAQ. The CDR3 here is CASSPDWEKLFF. The CDR3 nucleotides read TGTGCCAGCTCCCCGGACTGGGAAAAACTGTTTTTT.

This clonotype was seen repeatedly, ten times or more. CDR3 residues: CASSPYGITGEKEETQYF. The DNA of the CDR3 is TGTGCCAGCAGTCCCTATGGAATTACAGGGGAGAAGGAAGAGACCCAGTACTTC. V usage is TRBV6-5 and J usage is TRBJ2-5, with 7 positions matching TRBD1. The V and J ends lost 5 bases and 3 bases, in that order; junction bases with no gene match: 18. Germline V lookup: CDR1 MNHEY, CDR2 SVGAGI. The CDR3 length is 18 residues.

This clonotype has just one count. It may be a read error: a sequence one base away is much more abundant. The V call is TRBV5-1, the J call TRBJ2-5; D might be TRBD2 (6 bases). Germline V gives CDR1 SGHRS, CDR2 YFSETQ. The CDR3 is made up of 15 amino acids. Here the CDR3 reads CASSLSDRRGETKYF. DNA for the CDR3: TGCGCCAGCAGCCTATCGGACCGGCGGGGAGAGACCAAGTACTTC. The complete variable domain, with remaining parts taken from reference TRBV5-1 and TRBJ2-5, reads KAGVTQTPRYLIKTRGQQVTLSCSPISGHRSVSWYQQTPGQGLQFLFEYFSETQRNKGNFPGRFSGRQFSNSRSEMNVSTLELGDSALYLCASSLSDRRGETKYFGPGTRLLVL.

This clonotype was detected many times. The chain joins TRBV5-6 to TRBJ2-7, with 11 bases that match TRBD1. Unmatched junction bases numbered 8, after V lost 3 bases and J lost 9 bases. CDR3 length: 14 residues. From germline, CDR1 is SGHDT and CDR2 YYEEEE. CDR3 in amino acids: CASSSGTGGYWQYV. The CDR3 DNA reads as TGTGCCAGCAGCTCCGGGACAGGGGGATATTGGCAGTACGTC.

This clonotype was observed at least ten times. J is TRBJ2-5 and V is TRBV15; TRBD2 aligns across 7 bases. Trimming at V came to 2 bases and at J to 5 bases, leaving 5 bases not matched to a gene. The CDR3 length is 14 residues. Germline-derived CDR1 and CDR2 are LNHNV and YYDKDF (reference sequence). The CDR3 DNA reads TGTGCCACCAGCAGAACAGCGGGGACGGAGACCCAGTACTTC. Its protein product is CATSRTAGTETQYF.

This clonotype has a count of ten or more. The chain links TRBV10-2 to TRBJ1-2; D is unresolved. V was clipped by 5 bases and J by 4 bases, with 11 bases between them. Germline V gives CDR1 WSHSY, CDR2 SAAADI. The CDR3 sequence is 13 residues long. CDR3 in amino acids: CASSPRPRYGYTF. The CDR3 nucleotides read TGCGCCAGCAGTCCAAGGCCCCGCTATGGCTACACCTTC.

This clonotype was seen ten or more times. This CDR3 reads CASSEGWQAKQETQYF. The CDR3 DNA follows: TGTGCCAGCTCTGAAGGGTGGCAGGCAAAACAAGAGACCCAGTACTTC. The chain has TRBV25-1 and TRBJ2-5; D gene unclear. This CDR3 is 16 amino acids long. Germline V gene sequence: CDR1 MGHDK, CDR2 SYGVNS. The ends were cut back, 8 bases at V and 2 bases at J, with 21 bases in the middle.

This clonotype was picked up a small number of times. V gene TRBV12-3 or TRBV12-4 combines with J gene TRBJ2-2, with 16 bases fitting TRBD2. V lost 3 bases, J lost 5 bases, and 9 bases stayed unmatched. This CDR3 spans 19 amino acids. The CDR3 nucleotides read TGTGCCAGCAGTTTGCCGGGACTAGCGGGGGGGCTGGTAACCGGGGAGCTGTTTTTT. This gives the protein CASSLPGLAGGLVTGELFF.

This clonotype was seen ten or more times. The chain links TRBV6-5 to TRBJ1-6; D is ambiguous. Trimming took off 6 bases at V and 10 bases at J, with 10 bases between the two ends. CDR1 and CDR2 (germline): MNHEY, SVGAGI. This CDR3 contains 12 residues. The CDR3 reads CASSQNQSPLHF. The DNA for the CDR3 is TGTGCCAGCAGCCAGAATCAGTCACCCCTCCACTTT.

This clonotype was observed a few times. The chain employs TRBV5-1 and TRBJ2-1, with 9 bases aligning to TRBD1. The CDR3 is made up of 20 amino acids. The V and J ends lost 5 bases and 3 bases, in that order; junction bases with no gene match: 21. CDR1 is SGHRS, CDR2 YFSETQ, per germline. The CDR3: CASRNTGTGTPRLRYNEQFF. The CDR3 coding sequence is TGCGCCAGCAGGAATACCGGGACAGGGACCCCCCGGTTGCGCTACAATGAGCAGTTCTTC.

This clonotype appeared many times. The chain is built from TRBV5-6 and TRBJ1-5, with D possibly being TRBD1 (5 bases). Between the trimmed V and J ends, which lost 0 bases and 4 bases, there was a span of 11 bases. The CDR3 length is 15 residues. CDR1 and CDR2 (germline): SGHDT, YYEEEE. The CDR3 DNA reads as TGTGCCAGCAGCTTGGGTTCGGGACGAAATCAGCCCCAGCATTTT. Translation gives CASSLGSGRNQPQHF.

This clonotype appeared many times. As DNA, the CDR3 is TGTGCCAGCAGTCCGGATCCGGGGGACTCCTACAATGAGCAGTTCTTC. Amino acid sequence: CASSPDPGDSYNEQFF. The V call is TRBV12-3 or TRBV12-4, the J call TRBJ2-1; D perhaps matches TRBD2 (6 bases). The CDR3 totals 16 residues. Trimming took off 5 bases at V and 0 bases at J, with 14 bases between the two ends.

Many counts were recorded for this clonotype. The V gene is TRBV10-3, the J gene TRBJ2-5; possible D gene TRBD1, 5 bases. With 6 bases removed from V and 2 bases from J, the gap between germline ends came to 7 bases. CDR1 ENHRY and CDR2 SYGVKD come from the germline V gene. The length of the CDR3 is 12 residues. CDR3 DNA: TGTGCCATCAGGGACAAACAAGAGACCCAGTACTTC. This codes for CAIRDKQETQYF.

This clonotype has at least ten counts. The rearrangement uses TRBV5-1 and TRBJ2-2; no clear D. Germline CDR1 SGHRS, CDR2 YFSETQ. The V end lost 8 bases, the J end lost 0 bases, and 11 bases lay between the germline ends. The CDR3 has 14 amino acids. The CDR3 here is CASQSTANTGELFF. CDR3 in DNA: TGCGCCAGTCAGTCGACGGCGAACACCGGGGAGCTGTTTTTT.

This clonotype was seen many times. The CDR3 DNA reads TGTGCCAGCAGTTGGGGGGCAGAAGGGTACACTGAAGCTTTCTTT. Protein: CASSWGAEGYTEAFF. The J gene is TRBJ1-1, the V gene TRBV7-2; D may be TRBD1 (6 bases). Germline CDR1 is SGHTA and CDR2 is FQGNSA. Trimming shortened V by 6 bases and J by 3 bases, and 17 bases separated the two germline ends. The CDR3 is 15 residues long.